Shown below are 28 T cell receptor beta chains from a single sample sequenced in a study of tumor and adjacent non-tumor tissue in lung cancer. The template was RNA from unsorted bulk tissue. The normal lung tissue was taken more than 3 cm from the tumor edge. TCRbeta libraries were built with three rounds of nested PCR, modified from ARM-PCR. MiXCR, run by TCRdb on the multiplex PCR reads, gives a single entry per CDR3 protein. The sample records around 99,000 distinct CDR3 sequences, about 64% being singletons. Sequencing input: distant non-tumor lung tissue. The receptors were sampled from a man between 60 and 75 years old with non-small cell lung cancer.

A remark on this clonotype: One base away lies a much larger clone, so this may be a sequencing read error. The chain recombines TRBV20-1 with TRBJ1-1, with D unclear. Germline values: CDR1 DFQATT, CDR2 SNEGSKA (reference sequence). V lost 1 base and J 5 bases, leaving 5 bases between the germline ends. CDR3 length: 11 amino acids. CDR3 in amino acids: CSARGSTEAFF. CDR3 nucleotide sequence: TGCAGTGCTAGAGGTTCGACTGAAGCTTTCTTT.

Ten or more counts support this clonotype. J is TRBJ1-4 and V is TRBV4-1; no firm D call. Trimming removed 1 base from V and 2 bases from J, with 5 bases in between. This CDR3 comprises 14 residues. The germline gives CDR1 MGHRA, CDR2 YSYEKL. CDR3 nucleotides: TGCGCCAGCAGCCAAGTGGGGACTAATGAAAAACTGTTTTTT. The encoded protein is CASSQVGTNEKLFF.

In the case of this clonotype: The junction departs from germline at one end; a sequencing error may be responsible. The chain joins TRBV6-5 to TRBJ2-1; D is perhaps TRBD1 (6 bases). Germline V gene data show CDR1 as MNHEY and CDR2 as SVGAGI. The CDR3 consists of 13 residues. CDR3 nucleotide sequence: TGTGCCAGCAGACTAACAGGGAACGATGAGCATTTCTTC. Translated, it gives CASRLTGNDEHFF.

This clonotype was observed a handful of times. This may be a read error: a much more frequent sequence differs by one nucleotide. The V call is TRBV12-3 or TRBV12-4, the J call TRBJ2-2, with 10 bases identical to TRBD2. The V gene end was trimmed by 5 bases and the J gene end by 5 bases; junction bases not matched to a gene: 5. The CDR3 consists of 15 residues. CDR3 sequence (DNA): TGTGCCAGCAGTGCCCAACTAGCGGGGACCGGGGAGCTGTTTTTT. Protein sequence: CASSAQLAGTGELFF.

This chain uses TRBV6-5 with TRBJ2-1; tentatively, D is TRBD1 or TRBD2 (5 bases each). Trimming removed 8 bases at V and 5 bases at J, with 13 bases between. Germline V gene sequence: CDR1 MNHEY, CDR2 SVGAGI. This CDR3 region has 13 residues. The CDR3 DNA reads as TGTGCCAGCCGATCAAAGGGACACAATGAGCAGTTCTTC. Its translation is CASRSKGHNEQFF.

V usage is TRBV7-6 and J usage is TRBJ2-5; D perhaps matches TRBD2 (6 bases). V lost 7 bases and J lost 4, with 19 bases in between. Per germline, CDR1 SGHVS and CDR2 FNYEAQ. This CDR3 region has 15 residues. CDR3 sequence reads: CASTLRMGGGETQYF. The CDR3 nucleotides are TGTGCCAGCACCCTGAGGATGGGAGGAGGAGAGACCCAGTACTTC.

This chain links TRBV6-5 with TRBJ2-2, with a possible D match to TRBD2 (6 bases). The V gene's germline CDR1 is MNHEY and CDR2 SVGAGI. The CDR3 covers 14 residues. CDR3 sequence (DNA): TGTGCTAGCGGACACGGGACCAACACCGGGGAGCTGTTTTTT. Translating it yields CASGHGTNTGELFF.

This clonotype was recorded many times. The genes are TRBV13 and TRBJ2-3; 10 nucleotides agree with TRBD2. The CDR3 runs 15 residues. Germline loops: CDR1 PRHDT, CDR2 FYEKMQ (reference sequence). V lost 8 bases to trimming and J lost 1 base; unmatched junction nucleotides: 6. In nucleotides, the CDR3 is TGTGCCAGCTGCGTCGGGACTAGCGGCACAGATACGCAGTATTTT. This translates into CASCVGTSGTDTQYF.

The chain is built from TRBV28 and TRBJ2-3; TRBD2 aligns across 9 bases. This CDR3 comprises 16 residues. Germline V CDR1 and CDR2: MDHEN, SYDVKM. V was clipped by 5 bases and J by 5 bases; unmatched bases: 11. Here the CDR3 reads CASSRLAEGVVDTQYF. CDR3 bases: TGTGCCAGCAGTCGACTAGCGGAGGGCGTAGTAGATACGCAGTATTTT.

The V and J genes are TRBV5-4 and TRBJ1-1, with D tentatively TRBD1 (6 bases). The CDR3 length is 17 residues. Germline assignment: CDR1 SGHNT and CDR2 YYREEE (reference sequence). Trimming shortened V by 6 bases and J by 1 base, and 22 bases separated the two germline ends. The CDR3 DNA is TGTGCCAGCAACATGGAGGGGGACCGAGTACGGAACACTGAAGCTTTCTTT. The encoded protein is CASNMEGDRVRNTEAFF.

With respect to this clonotype: No conserved phenylalanine or tryptophan is present at the end of the CDR3, so a read error is the likely explanation. This chain connects TRBV5-1 to TRBJ1-1; possibly TRBD1 for D (6 bases). V lost 7 bases, J lost 7 bases, and 20 bases lay in between. Germline loops: CDR1 SGHRS, CDR2 YFSETQ. There are 14 residues in the CDR3. CDR3 region: CASRRTDATFEAFV. The CDR3 nucleotides read TGCGCCAGCCGGAGGACAGATGCCACCTTTGAAGCTTTCGTT.

This clonotype came up a few times. A much larger clone sits a single nucleotide away, making a read error possible. The conserved phenylalanine or tryptophan normally closing the CDR3 is absent here, so this likely arose from a read error. This rearrangement joins TRBV6-2 or TRBV6-3 to TRBJ2-3; TRBD2 agrees at 9 bases. CDR1 MNHEY and CDR2 SVGEGT come from the germline V gene. The CDR3 totals 16 residues. After removal of 4 bases from V and 2 bases from J, the junction contained 7 bases not matched to a gene. The CDR3 sequence is CASSFPLAGNTDTQYL. CDR3 coding DNA: TGTGCCAGCAGTTTCCCCCTAGCGGGAAACACAGATACGCAGTATCTT.

This chain uses TRBV28 with TRBJ2-1; 10 bases are shared with TRBD2. With 7 bases clipped from V and 0 bases from J, the junction kept 3 bases outside the gene matches. CDR1 MDHEN and CDR2 SYDVKM come from the germline V gene. The CDR3 covers 15 residues. This CDR3 is CASKSSGSSYNEQFF. The CDR3 DNA reads as TGTGCCAGCAAGTCTAGCGGGAGCTCCTACAATGAGCAGTTCTTC.

This clonotype has a count of ten or more. The rearrangement uses TRBV12-3 or TRBV12-4 and TRBJ2-1; D perhaps matches TRBD2 (6 bases). This CDR3 is 12 amino acids long. V was clipped by 3 bases and J by 9 bases, with 9 bases between them. CDR3 region: CASSLDGGEQFF. The CDR3 DNA follows: TGTGCCAGCAGTTTGGACGGGGGTGAGCAGTTCTTC.

There are many counts of this clonotype. The rearrangement joins TRBV13 to TRBJ2-3; TRBD2 aligns across 15 bases. This CDR3 comprises 16 residues. Germline CDR1 reads PRHDT; CDR2 reads FYEKMQ (reference sequence). V lost 6 bases and J lost 4; bases outside the gene matches: 5. The CDR3 loop reads CASRDGLAGGADTQYF. The CDR3 DNA follows: TGTGCCAGCAGGGATGGACTAGCGGGAGGGGCAGATACGCAGTATTTT.

At least ten counts were recorded for this clonotype. The chain has TRBV5-1 and TRBJ2-2; the match to TRBD2 covers 8 bases. Trimming at V came to 3 bases and at J to 0 bases, leaving 4 bases not matched to a gene. This CDR3 has 16 residues. The germline V gene has CDR1 SGHRS and CDR2 YFSETQ. The CDR3 here is CASSSSGRTNTGELFF. The CDR3 DNA sequence: TGCGCCAGCAGCTCGAGCGGGAGAACGAACACCGGGGAGCTGTTTTTT.

A single count supports this clonotype. Since no conserved phenylalanine or tryptophan closes the CDR3, a read error is the likely cause. The DNA is omitted, as the CDR3 cannot be located on it reliably, and the CDR3 follows TCRdb's listing. V gene TRBV12-3 or TRBV12-4 combines with J gene TRBJ1-2; TRBD1, the table's D call, was not compared with the DNA. The CDR3 comprises 14 residues, both ends counted. CDR3 sequence: CASVQNRGGYGYNL.

This clonotype came up many times. The V gene is TRBV7-8, the J gene TRBJ2-1, with D maybe TRBD2 (5 bases). The CDR3 totals 17 residues. Trimming shortened V by 1 base and J by 0 bases, and 13 bases separated the two germline ends. Per germline, CDR1 SGHVS and CDR2 FQNEAQ. The DNA of the CDR3 is TGTGCCAGCAGCTTAGATGAGGGTCTGAGCTCCTACAATGAGCAGTTCTTC. It encodes CASSLDEGLSSYNEQFF.

The gene calls are TRBV7-3 and TRBJ2-1; tentative D call: TRBD2 (5 bases). This CDR3 is built from 12 residues. CDR1 and CDR2 (germline): SGHTA, FQGTGA. Between the trimmed V and J ends, which lost 5 bases and 9 bases, there was a span of 11 bases. Here the CDR3 DNA reads TGTGCCAGCAGCGCCACTAGAGGTGAGCAGTTCTTC. Translating it yields CASSATRGEQFF. The whole variable domain, filled in from reference TRBV7-3 and TRBJ2-1, reads GAGVSQTPSNKVTEKGKYVELRCDPISGHTALYWYRQSLGQGPEFLIYFQGTGAADDSGLPNDRFFAVRPEGSVSTLKIQRTERGDSAVYLCASSATRGEQFFGPGTRLTVL.

In its sample, this clonotype was seen a few times. This rearrangement joins TRBV15 to TRBJ2-1; tentatively, D is TRBD1 or TRBD2 (5 bases each). V lost 0 bases and J 10 bases, leaving 7 bases between the germline ends. This CDR3 is 12 amino acids long. Per the germline V gene, CDR1 is LNHNV and CDR2 is YYDKDF (reference sequence). CDR3 sequence (DNA): TGTGCCACCAGCAGAGATTGGGGGGAGCAGTTCTTC. It is translated as CATSRDWGEQFF.

This clonotype was seen ten or more times. V gene TRBV28 combines with J gene TRBJ2-7, with 7 nucleotides matching TRBD2. The CDR3 runs 12 residues. Germline CDR1 MDHEN, CDR2 SYDVKM. DNA for the CDR3: TGTGCAACTGCAGGGACTACCTACGAGCAGTACTTC. Encoded protein: CATAGTTYEQYF.

This clonotype came up a few times. The V and J genes are TRBV29-1 and TRBJ2-7; D perhaps matches TRBD2 (5 bases). CDR1 is SQVTM, CDR2 ANQGSEA, per germline. Between the trimmed V and J ends, which lost 7 bases and 0 bases, there was a span of 19 bases. The CDR3 is 15 residues long. The CDR3 protein is CSAGDSSCISYEQYF. As DNA, the CDR3 is TGCAGCGCTGGTGACTCTAGCTGCATCTCCTACGAGCAGTACTTC.

This clonotype was observed a single time. This clone may be a read error of a much larger clone one base away. The V call is TRBV20-1, the J call TRBJ1-1; no reliable D call. This CDR3 is 13 amino acids long. Germline CDR1 and CDR2: DFQATT and SNEGSKA (reference sequence). Trimming took off 1 base at V and 1 base at J, with 7 bases between the two ends. The CDR3 protein is CSARGRGNTEAFF. For the CDR3, the DNA is TGCAGTGCTAGAGGGAGAGGGAACACTGAAGCTTTCTTT.

A note on this clonotype: At one end, the junction sequence differs from germline, possibly due to a read error. This rearrangement joins TRBV29-1 to TRBJ2-1, with D unclear. CDR3 length equals 13 residues. Germline CDR1 SQVTM, CDR2 ANQGSEA. The CDR3 bases are TGCAGTGTTGAAGTCAACACGTACAATGAGCAGTTCTTT. It translates to CSVEVNTYNEQFF.

Comments on this clonotype: This may be a read error: a much more frequent sequence differs by one nucleotide. Written as DNA, the CDR3 is TGTGCCTGGAGCCGGACTAGCGAGAACCAAGAGACCCAGTACTTC. Translation gives CAWSRTSENQETQYF. This rearrangement joins TRBV30 to TRBJ2-5, with TRBD2 matching 9 bases. Germline V gives CDR1 GTSNPN, CDR2 SVGIG (reference sequence). The CDR3 is made up of 15 amino acids. V was clipped by 3 bases and J by 0 bases; unmatched bases: 5.

V is TRBV6-2 or TRBV6-3 and J is TRBJ2-2; D possibly corresponds to TRBD2 (5 bases). Trimming removed 8 bases from V and 6 bases from J, with 10 bases in between. Germline CDR1 is MNHEY and CDR2 is SVGEGT. The CDR3 has 12 amino acids. CDR3 sequence: CASVISAGELFF. CDR3 coding DNA: TGTGCCAGCGTGATTAGCGCCGGGGAGCTGTTTTTT.

The rearrangement joins TRBV3-1 to TRBJ2-7; 7 bases line up with TRBD1. The J segment lost 3 bases and the V segment lost 4 bases, leaving 9 bases of the junction unmatched. The CDR3 has 15 amino acids. Germline V lookup: CDR1 LGHDT, CDR2 YNNKEL (reference sequence). The CDR3 nucleotides are TGTGCCAGCAGCCGACCGGGACAGTCGGTCTACGAGCAGTACTTC. Protein: CASSRPGQSVYEQYF.

Notes on this clonotype: Possible read error: a much larger clone is one base away. This chain connects TRBV4-2 to TRBJ1-2; D is unresolved. The germline CDR1 and CDR2 sequences are LGHNA and YNFKEQ. This CDR3 is built from 11 residues. CDR3 nucleotides: TGTGCCTGCAGCCAAGGGAGTGGCTACACCTTC. This encodes CACSQGSGYTF.